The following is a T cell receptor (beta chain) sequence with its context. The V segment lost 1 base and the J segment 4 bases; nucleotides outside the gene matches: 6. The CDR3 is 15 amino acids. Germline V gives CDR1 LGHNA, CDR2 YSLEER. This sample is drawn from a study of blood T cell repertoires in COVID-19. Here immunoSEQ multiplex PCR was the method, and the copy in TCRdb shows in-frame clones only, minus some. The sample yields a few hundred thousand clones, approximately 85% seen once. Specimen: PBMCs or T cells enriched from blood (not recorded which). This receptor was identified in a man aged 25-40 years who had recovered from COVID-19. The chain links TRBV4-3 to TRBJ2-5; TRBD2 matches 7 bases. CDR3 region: CASSQGGGIGETQYF. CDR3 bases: TGCGCCAGCAGCCAAGGGGGGGGAATCGGAGAGACCCAGTACTTC.